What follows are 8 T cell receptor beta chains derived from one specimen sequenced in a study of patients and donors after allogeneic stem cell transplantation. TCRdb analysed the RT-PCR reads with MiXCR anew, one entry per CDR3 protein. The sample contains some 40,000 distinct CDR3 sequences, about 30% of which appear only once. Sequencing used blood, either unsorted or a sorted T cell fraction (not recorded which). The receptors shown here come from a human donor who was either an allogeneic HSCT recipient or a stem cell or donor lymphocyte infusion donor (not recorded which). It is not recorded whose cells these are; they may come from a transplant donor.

The CDR3 bases are TGCAGCGTCCCCCCCGTCAATGAGCAGTTCTTC. Protein: CSVPPVNEQFF. This rearrangement joins TRBV29-1 to TRBJ2-1; D is undetermined. Germline V gene data show CDR1 as SQVTM and CDR2 as ANQGSEA. The ends were cut back, 6 bases at V and 6 bases at J, with 9 bases in the middle. The CDR3 covers 11 residues.

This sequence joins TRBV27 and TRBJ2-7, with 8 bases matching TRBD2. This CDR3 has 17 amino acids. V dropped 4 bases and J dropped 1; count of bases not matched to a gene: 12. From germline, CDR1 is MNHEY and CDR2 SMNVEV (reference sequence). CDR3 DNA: TGTGCCAGCAGTTCCCCCAGACTAGCGACTTCTTCCTACGAGCAGTACTTC. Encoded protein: CASSSPRLATSSYEQYF.

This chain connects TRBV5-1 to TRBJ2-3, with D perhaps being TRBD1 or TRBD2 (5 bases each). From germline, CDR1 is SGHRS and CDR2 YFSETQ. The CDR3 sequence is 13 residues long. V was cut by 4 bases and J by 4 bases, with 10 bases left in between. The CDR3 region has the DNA TGCGCCAGCAGCATCCGGGGCCCAGATACGCAGTATTTT. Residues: CASSIRGPDTQYF.

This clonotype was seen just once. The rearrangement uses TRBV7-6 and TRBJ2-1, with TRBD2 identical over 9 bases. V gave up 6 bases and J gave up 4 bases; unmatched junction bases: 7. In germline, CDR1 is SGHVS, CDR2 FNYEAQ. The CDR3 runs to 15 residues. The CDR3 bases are TGTGCCAGCAGTACTCCGGGACTAGCATACAATGAGCAGTTCTTC. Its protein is CASSTPGLAYNEQFF.

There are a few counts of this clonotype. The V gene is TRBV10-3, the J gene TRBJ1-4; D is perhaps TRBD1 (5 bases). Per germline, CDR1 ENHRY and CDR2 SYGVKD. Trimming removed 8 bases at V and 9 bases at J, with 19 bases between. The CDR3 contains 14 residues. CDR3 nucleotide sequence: TGTGCCATCGGAACCGGGACGGGAGTGAAAAAACTGTTTTTT. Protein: CAIGTGTGVKKLFF.

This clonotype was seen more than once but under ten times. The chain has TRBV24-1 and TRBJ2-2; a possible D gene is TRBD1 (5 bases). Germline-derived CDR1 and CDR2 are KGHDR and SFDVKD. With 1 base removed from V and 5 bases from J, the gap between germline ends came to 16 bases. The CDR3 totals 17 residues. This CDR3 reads CATSDFVAGSRTGELFF. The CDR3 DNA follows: TGTGCCACCAGTGATTTCGTTGCAGGGTCACGAACCGGGGAGCTGTTTTTT.

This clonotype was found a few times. CDR3 coding DNA: TGTGCCCCTGGCGGGCTAAATGAAAAACTGTTTTTT. Translated, it gives CAPGGLNEKLFF. The chain links TRBV6-1 to TRBJ1-4; D not resolved. The CDR3 runs 12 residues. V was pared by 11 bases and J by 5 bases, with 12 bases between. CDR1 is MNHNS, CDR2 SASEGT, per germline.

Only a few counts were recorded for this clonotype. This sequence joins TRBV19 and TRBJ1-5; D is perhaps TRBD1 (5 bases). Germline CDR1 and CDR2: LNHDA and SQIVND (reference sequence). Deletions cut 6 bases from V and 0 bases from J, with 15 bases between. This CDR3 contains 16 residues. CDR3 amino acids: CASRWGTGNSNQPQHF. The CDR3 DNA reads TGTGCCAGTAGATGGGGGACGGGGAATAGCAATCAGCCCCAGCATTTT. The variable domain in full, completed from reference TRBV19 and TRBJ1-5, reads DGGITQSPKYLFRKEGQNVTLSCEQNLNHDAMYWYRQDPGQGLRLIYYSQIVNDFQKGDIAEGYSVSREKKESFPLTVTSAQKNPTAFYLCASRWGTGNSNQPQHFGDGTRLSIL.